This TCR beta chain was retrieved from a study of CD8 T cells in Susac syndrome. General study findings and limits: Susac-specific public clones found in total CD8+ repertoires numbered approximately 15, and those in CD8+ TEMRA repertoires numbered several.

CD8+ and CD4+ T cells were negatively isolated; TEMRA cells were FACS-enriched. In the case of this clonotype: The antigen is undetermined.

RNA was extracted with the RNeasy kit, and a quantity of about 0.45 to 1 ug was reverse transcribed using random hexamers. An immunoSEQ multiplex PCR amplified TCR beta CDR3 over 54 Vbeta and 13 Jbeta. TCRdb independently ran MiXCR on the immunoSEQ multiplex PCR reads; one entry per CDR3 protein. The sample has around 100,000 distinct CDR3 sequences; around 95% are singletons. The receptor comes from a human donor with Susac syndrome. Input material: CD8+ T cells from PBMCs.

DNA of the CDR3: TGTGCCAGCAGTGAATCGCTCGGAACTGAAGCTTTCTTT. Translated, it gives CASSESLGTEAFF. V gene TRBV25-1 combines with J gene TRBJ1-1; no reliable D call. Germline CDR1 reads MGHDK; CDR2 reads SYGVNS. This CDR3 has 13 amino acids. Trimming took 1 base from V and 5 from J, leaving 8 bases between them.